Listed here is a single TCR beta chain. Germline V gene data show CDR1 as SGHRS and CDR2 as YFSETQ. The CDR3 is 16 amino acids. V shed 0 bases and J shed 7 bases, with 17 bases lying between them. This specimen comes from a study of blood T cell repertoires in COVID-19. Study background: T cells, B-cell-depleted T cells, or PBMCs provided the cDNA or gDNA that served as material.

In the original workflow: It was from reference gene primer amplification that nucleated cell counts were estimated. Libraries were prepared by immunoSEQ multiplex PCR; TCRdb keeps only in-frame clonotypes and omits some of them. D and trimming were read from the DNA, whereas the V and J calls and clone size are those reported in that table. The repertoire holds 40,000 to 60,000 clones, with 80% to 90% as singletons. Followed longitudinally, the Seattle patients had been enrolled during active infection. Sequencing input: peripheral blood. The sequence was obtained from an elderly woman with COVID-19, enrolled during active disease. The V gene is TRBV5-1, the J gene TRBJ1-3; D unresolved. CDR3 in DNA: TGCGCCAGCAGCTTGGGTGGAGCAGCGCGCTCGAACACCATATATTTT. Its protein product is CASSLGGAARSNTIYF.